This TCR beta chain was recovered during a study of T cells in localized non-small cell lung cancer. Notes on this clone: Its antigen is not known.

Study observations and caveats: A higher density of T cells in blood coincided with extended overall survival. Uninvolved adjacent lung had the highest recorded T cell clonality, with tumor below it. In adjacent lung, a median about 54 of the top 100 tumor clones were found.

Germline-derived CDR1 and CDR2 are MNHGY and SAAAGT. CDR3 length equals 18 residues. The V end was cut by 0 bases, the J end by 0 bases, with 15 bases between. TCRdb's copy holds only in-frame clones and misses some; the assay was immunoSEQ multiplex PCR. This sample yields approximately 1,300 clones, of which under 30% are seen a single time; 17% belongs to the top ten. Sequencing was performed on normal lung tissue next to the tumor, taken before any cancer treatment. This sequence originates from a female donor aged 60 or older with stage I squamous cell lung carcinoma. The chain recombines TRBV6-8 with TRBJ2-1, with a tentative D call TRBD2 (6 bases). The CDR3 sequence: CASSYSGPGGSSYNEQFF. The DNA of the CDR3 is TGTGCCAGCAGTTACTCAGGCCCTGGAGGGAGCTCCTACAATGAGCAGTTCTTC.